This TCR beta chain emerged from a study of identical twins' blood T cells. Study details: Roughly six alpha and about 6 beta libraries together yielded tens of millions of reads.

The CDR3 is 14 amino acids. The germline V gene encodes CDR1 SGHDN and CDR2 FVKESK. Deletions cut 4 bases from V and 9 bases from J, with 18 bases between. Under the authors' procedure: Per-library CDR3 reads ranged about 2.2 to 4 million; clonotypes, ~100,000 to ~550,000. TCRdb recomputed calls from the 5' RACE reads with MiXCR, one row per CDR3 protein. The V and J calls were not made by the authors but by TCRdb's processing. The sample consists of hundreds of thousands of distinct CDR3 sequences, roughly 28% of them appearing once. There are a few counts of this clonotype. Its specificity is not known. Study-level results: V gene usage reportedly matched far better within twin pairs than unrelated donors. Top TCRbeta clonotypes were shared more with twin than unrelated donors.

This clonotype was sampled from a woman aged 18 to 55 in good health. V is TRBV14 and J is TRBJ1-2; the D gene is possibly TRBD1 (5 bases). Material: PBMCs. The CDR3 reads CASSPAGVEGSYTF. The CDR3 DNA is TGTGCCAGCAGCCCCGCGGGGGTCGAGGGAAGCTACACCTTC.